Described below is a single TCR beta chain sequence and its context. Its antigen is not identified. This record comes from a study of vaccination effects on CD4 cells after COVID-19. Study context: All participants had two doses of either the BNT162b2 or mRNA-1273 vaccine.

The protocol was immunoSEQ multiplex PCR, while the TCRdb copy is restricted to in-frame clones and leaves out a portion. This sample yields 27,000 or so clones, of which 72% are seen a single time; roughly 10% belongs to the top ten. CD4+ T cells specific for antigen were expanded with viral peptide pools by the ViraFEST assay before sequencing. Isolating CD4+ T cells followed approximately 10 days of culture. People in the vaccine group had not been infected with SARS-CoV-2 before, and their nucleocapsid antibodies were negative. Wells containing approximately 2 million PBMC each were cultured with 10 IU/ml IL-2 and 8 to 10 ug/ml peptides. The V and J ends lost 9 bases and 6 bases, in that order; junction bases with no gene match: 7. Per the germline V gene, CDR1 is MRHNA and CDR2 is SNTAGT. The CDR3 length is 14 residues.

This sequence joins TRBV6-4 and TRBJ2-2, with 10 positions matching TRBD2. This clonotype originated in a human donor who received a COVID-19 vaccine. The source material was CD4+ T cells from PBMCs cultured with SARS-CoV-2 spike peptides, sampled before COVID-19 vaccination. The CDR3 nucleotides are TGTGCCAGTCGCGGGACTAGCGAGTCCGGGGAGCTGTTTTTT. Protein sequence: CASRGTSESGELFF.